The rows below give T cell receptor beta chains drawn from one sample of a study of graft-versus-host responses after intestinal transplantation. Sequenced by immunoSEQ multiplex PCR; TCRdb stores in-frame clones only, minus some. The table includes approximately 93,000 clones, about 90% detected once. These TCRs' antigens remain unknown. This sample comprised unstimulated CD8+ T cells sorted from spleen or lymph node cells, obtained before transplant. These receptors were obtained from a human donor who was the organ donor for an intestinal transplant. The CDR3 runs from the conserved cysteine through the conserved F or W. Each record gives: V gene, CDR3 protein.

V gene: TRBV29-1
CDR3 protein: CSAVTEPYGYTF

V gene: TRBV25-1
CDR3 protein: CASSEGAGGAKNEQFF

V gene: TRBV5-1
CDR3 protein: CASSLGQGLKYEQYF

V gene: TRBV6-5
CDR3 protein: CASSLHSGRTDTQYF

V gene: TRBV9
CDR3 protein: CASGVDTDTQYF

V gene: TRBV7-9
CDR3 protein: CASSSSSGASAELFF

V gene: TRBV19
CDR3 protein: CASSFKTGWESNQPQHF

V gene: TRBV6-5
CDR3 protein: CAISAGGPLGGYTF

V gene: TRBV4-2
CDR3 protein: CASSQEDRSGRKETQYF

V gene: TRBV30
CDR3 protein: CAWSQTNSYEQYF

V gene: TRBV6-5
CDR3 protein: CASRSGLREKLFF

V gene: TRBV30
CDR3 protein: CAWSGSASGGPEQYF

V gene: TRBV2
CDR3 protein: CASSVRVYEQYF

V gene: TRBV6-5
CDR3 protein: CASIWQDTQYF

V gene: TRBV7-9
CDR3 protein: CASSLEGANYGYTF

V gene: TRBV2
CDR3 protein: CASSVYRRSNYGYTF

V gene: TRBV7-9
CDR3 protein: CASSTTDSYEQYF

V gene: TRBV30
CDR3 protein: CAWTTGAEAFF

V gene: TRBV28
CDR3 protein: CASSLPGQGAEQYF

V gene: TRBV5-1
CDR3 protein: CASSFIRGQGVYEQYF

V gene: TRBV27
CDR3 protein: CASSPGSGTAYGYTF

V gene: TRBV2
CDR3 protein: CASSGSQVRVSSYEQYF

V gene: TRBV7-9
CDR3 protein: CASSLALKLNTQYF

V gene: TRBV5-4
CDR3 protein: CASSLLAGRGETQYF

V gene: TRBV4-1
CDR3 protein: CASSQGEVVPQFF

V gene: TRBV28
CDR3 protein: CASSFGGGSPLHF

V gene: TRBV7-9
CDR3 protein: CASSNRGVYGYTF